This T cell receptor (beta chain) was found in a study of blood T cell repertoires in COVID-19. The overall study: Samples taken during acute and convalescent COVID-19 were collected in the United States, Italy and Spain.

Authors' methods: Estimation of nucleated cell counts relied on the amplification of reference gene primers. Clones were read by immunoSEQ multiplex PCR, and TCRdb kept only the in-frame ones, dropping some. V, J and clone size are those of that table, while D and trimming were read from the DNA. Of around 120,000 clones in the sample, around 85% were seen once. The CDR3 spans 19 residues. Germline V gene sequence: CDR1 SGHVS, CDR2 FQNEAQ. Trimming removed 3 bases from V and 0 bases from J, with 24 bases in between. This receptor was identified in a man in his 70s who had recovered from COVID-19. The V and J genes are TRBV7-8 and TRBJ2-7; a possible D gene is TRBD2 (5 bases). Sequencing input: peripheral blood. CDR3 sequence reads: CASSLNRAPTRGDSYEQYF. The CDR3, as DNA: TGTGCCAGCAGCTTGAACCGGGCCCCAACCCGGGGTGACTCCTACGAGCAGTACTTC.